A single sample is the source of the 7 T cell receptor beta chains below, sequenced in a study of blood T cell repertoires in COVID-19. Data came from immunoSEQ multiplex PCR; TCRdb stores just in-frame clones and leaves some out. This sample has under 250,000 clones, with about 83% found just once. The sequenced sample consisted of peripheral blood. The receptors come from a human donor in a cohort sampled during active COVID-19.

The gene calls are TRBV11-2 and TRBJ2-5; TRBD1 matches at 8 bases. The CDR3 is made up of 13 amino acids. The junction had 5 bases not matched to a gene; V was cut back by 5 bases and J by 6 bases. The germline V gene encodes CDR1 SGHAT and CDR2 FQNNGV. The CDR3 spells CASSLDRGQTQYF. CDR3 nucleotides: TGTGCCAGCAGCCTCGACAGGGGACAGACCCAGTACTTC.

The V gene is TRBV11-2, the J gene TRBJ1-1, with D maybe TRBD1 (5 bases). The germline gives CDR1 SGHAT, CDR2 FQNNGV. V was trimmed by 5 bases and J by 3 bases, leaving 13 bases between them. The CDR3 is made up of 14 amino acids. CDR3 sequence (DNA): TGTGCCAGCAGCCTCCGACGGGGGGACACTGAAGCTTTCTTT. Protein sequence: CASSLRRGDTEAFF.

This sequence joins TRBV15 and TRBJ2-2; TRBD2 agrees at 10 bases. The junction had 4 bases not matched to a gene; V was cut back by 0 bases and J by 0 bases. The CDR3 runs to 18 residues. Germline CDR1 and CDR2: LNHNV and YYDKDF (reference sequence). The CDR3 DNA is TGTGCCACCAGCAGAGATCTCACTAGCGGGACGAACACCGGGGAGCTGTTTTTT. It encodes CATSRDLTSGTNTGELFF.

The chain is built from TRBV30 and TRBJ1-1, with 8 bases identical to TRBD1. J was trimmed by 3 bases and V by 3 bases; bases with no gene match: 6. Germline loops: CDR1 GTSNPN, CDR2 SVGIG (reference sequence). The CDR3 is 14 amino acids. As DNA, the CDR3 is TGTGCCTGGAGCGATCAGGGGGCGGACACTGAAGCTTTCTTT. It codes for CAWSDQGADTEAFF.

The chain combines TRBV25-1 with TRBJ2-7, with TRBD1 matching 9 bases. The CDR3 has 14 amino acids. Germline CDR1 MGHDK, CDR2 SYGVNS. With 4 bases clipped from V and 5 bases from J, the junction kept 6 bases outside the gene matches. This CDR3 is CASSAWTGVHEQYF. CDR3 sequence (DNA): TGTGCCAGCAGTGCATGGACAGGGGTTCACGAGCAGTACTTC.

This clone was seen just once. V and J are TRBV11-3 and TRBJ2-2; D unclear. Germline CDR1 reads SGHNT; CDR2 reads YENEEA. This CDR3 region has 14 residues. V was clipped by 5 bases and J by 0 bases, with 7 bases between them. The CDR3 DNA reads as TGTGCCAGCAGCCACGCGCCGAACACCGGGGAGCTGTTTTTT. It is translated as CASSHAPNTGELFF.

The V call is TRBV12-3 or TRBV12-4, the J call TRBJ2-3; TRBD2 agrees at 10 bases. The V gene end was trimmed by 5 bases and the J gene end by 13 bases; junction bases not matched to a gene: 3. The CDR3 spans 11 residues. CDR3 amino acids: CASSTGTSEYF. The DNA for the CDR3 is TGTGCCAGCAGTACCGGGACTAGCGAGTATTTT.